The clone carrying this T cell receptor beta chain has a handful of counts. The data are from a study of T cells in Graves' hyperthyroidism and ophthalmopathy. Study-level background: Peripheral blood specimens were obtained at initial diagnosis, prior to any treatment.

RNA transcripts were the template for amplifying TCR beta CDR3 regions. The TCR CDR3 first-round RT-PCR relied on the HTBI primer set. One entry per CDR3 protein results from TCRdb running MiXCR on the multiplex PCR reads. The table lists 500,000 to 750,000 distinct CDR3 sequences, 11% to 15% of them singletons, with less than 9% in the top ten. There are 14 residues in the CDR3. V lost 8 bases, J lost 6 bases, and 7 bases stayed unmatched. CDR1 is LNHNV and CDR2 is YYDKDF in the germline V gene (reference sequence). Ophthalmopathy patients all had a Clinical Activity Score of at least 3, a NOSPECS grade of at least 4 and disease under 3 months old.

The chain uses TRBV15 and TRBJ2-2; 9 nucleotides align to TRBD2. The receptor was isolated from a woman between 18 and 29 years old with Graves' ophthalmopathy. Sample: blood. The DNA for the CDR3 is TGTGCCACCGGGAGAGCGGGAGGTCCCGGGGAGCTGTTTTTT. It specifies CATGRAGGPGELFF.